One sample yielded the 24 T cell receptor beta chains listed below, sequenced in a study of CD8 T cells in ankylosing spondylitis. TCRdb recomputed calls from the 5' RACE reads with MiXCR, one row per CDR3 protein. In the table there are around 770,000 distinct CDR3 sequences, 19% of which are singletons. No antigen has been identified for these receptors. Study-level findings and limits: The study identified a TCR beta motif of under ten highly homologous variants that appeared characteristic of ankylosing spondylitis blood.

The sample taken for sequencing was blood, either unsorted or a sorted T cell fraction (not recorded which). Receptors were obtained from a male donor with ankylosing spondylitis.

The chain links TRBV3-1 to TRBJ1-2; 7 bases are a match to TRBD1. This CDR3 spans 16 amino acids. Per germline, CDR1 LGHDT and CDR2 YNNKEL (reference sequence). The trim removed 0 bases at V and 5 bases at J, leaving 9 bases unmatched. The CDR3: CASSQETGPMEYGYTF. DNA of the CDR3: TGTGCCAGCAGCCAAGAGACAGGGCCCATGGAGTATGGCTACACCTTC. The full variable domain, with the rest looked up from reference TRBV3-1 and TRBJ1-2, is DTAVSQTPKYLVTQMGNDKSIKCEQNLGHDTMYWYKQDSKKFLKIMFSYNNKELIINETVPNRFSPKSPDKAHLNLHINSLELGDSAVYFCASSQETGPMEYGYTFGSGTRLTVV.

This clonotype has just a few counts. V usage is TRBV28 and J usage is TRBJ2-3; no firm D call. This CDR3 is built from 14 residues. With 3 bases removed from V and 10 bases from J, the gap between germline ends came to 17 bases. Germline V gives CDR1 MDHEN, CDR2 SYDVKM. The CDR3 here is CASSLLDFVTPQYF. The CDR3 DNA is TGTGCCAGCAGTTTGCTCGACTTCGTGACTCCGCAGTATTTT.

V gene TRBV12-5 combines with J gene TRBJ1-2, with 8 bases fitting TRBD1. The CDR3 has 15 residues. Unmatched junction bases numbered 1, after V lost 1 base and J lost 0 bases. Per the germline V gene, CDR1 is LGHNT and CDR2 is FRNRAP. CDR3 coding DNA: TGTGCTAGTGGTTTGGCGGGACAGGCTAACTATGGCTACACCTTC. Translated: CASGLAGQANYGYTF.

This clonotype has just a few counts. The genes are TRBV4-1 and TRBJ2-3; D is ambiguous. V lost 2 bases and J lost 6, with 12 bases in between. This CDR3 contains 14 residues. Looked up from germline, CDR1 is MGHRA and CDR2 is YSYEKL. CDR3 residues: CASSQLGVGDTQYF. CDR3 sequence (DNA): TGCGCCAGCAGCCAACTTGGAGTGGGGGATACGCAGTATTTT.

Many counts were recorded for this clonotype. The CDR3 is CASRCRHTGCEKLFF. The CDR3 DNA sequence: TGTGCCAGCCGCTGTAGACACACGGGGTGCGAAAAACTGTTTTTT. The chain uses TRBV6-4 and TRBJ1-4, with D uncertain. CDR1 is MRHNA and CDR2 is SNTAGT in the germline V gene. The ends were cut back, 8 bases at V and 8 bases at J, with 21 bases in the middle. This CDR3 comprises 15 residues.

The chain is built from TRBV29-1 and TRBJ1-1; no definite D call. CDR1 is SQVTM and CDR2 is ANQGSEA in the germline V gene. This CDR3 contains 12 residues. V lost 7 bases, J lost 3 bases, and 12 bases lay in between. CDR3 sequence: CSAKRVDTEAFF. CDR3 bases: TGCAGCGCGAAGCGGGTAGACACTGAAGCTTTCTTT.

There are a few counts of this clonotype. The chain is built from TRBV30 and TRBJ1-6; D ambiguous. The CDR3 consists of 15 residues. Trimming took off 4 bases at V and 0 bases at J, with 10 bases between the two ends. Per the germline V gene, CDR1 is GTSNPN and CDR2 is SVGIG (reference sequence). This CDR3 is CAWTYLGSYNSPLHF. For the CDR3, the DNA is TGTGCCTGGACCTACCTTGGCTCCTATAATTCACCCCTCCACTTT.

This clonotype was detected ten times or more. The CDR3 spells CAISDVSEQYF. The CDR3 DNA reads as TGTGCCATCAGTGATGTTAGCGAGCAGTACTTC. V usage is TRBV10-3 and J usage is TRBJ2-7; D gene ambiguous. This CDR3 is 11 amino acids long. Germline CDR1 ENHRY, CDR2 SYGVKD. Trimming removed 3 bases at V and 6 bases at J, with 6 bases between.

The V call is TRBV5-1, the J call TRBJ1-2, with 10 bases aligning to TRBD1. Germline assignment: CDR1 SGHRS and CDR2 YFSETQ. The V and J ends lost 5 bases and 7 bases, in that order; junction bases with no gene match: 8. The CDR3 has 14 residues. The CDR3, as DNA: TGCGCCAGCAGGGACAGGGGGTATTTCGGTGGCTACACCTTC. It encodes CASRDRGYFGGYTF.

This clonotype has more than one count but fewer than ten. This chain joins TRBV7-8 and TRBJ2-2; 13 nucleotides align to TRBD2. With 5 bases clipped from V and 1 base from J, the junction kept 10 bases outside the gene matches. The CDR3 spans 19 residues. Germline lookup yields CDR1 SGHVS and CDR2 FQNEAQ. In DNA form, the CDR3 reads TGTGCCAGCAGCCCCGGACTAGCGGGGGTCACGAAGAACACCGGGGAGCTGTTTTTT. Encoded protein: CASSPGLAGVTKNTGELFF.

V and J are TRBV12-3 or TRBV12-4 and TRBJ2-2; no clear D. The CDR3 totals 14 residues. V was pared by 1 base and J by 6 bases, with 9 bases between. This CDR3 reads CASSLVQVAGELFF. As DNA, the CDR3 is TGTGCCAGCAGTTTAGTCCAGGTCGCCGGGGAGCTGTTTTTT.

This clonotype has a handful of counts. The CDR3, as DNA: TGTGCCACCCGGGCCGGTGAAGCTTTCTTT. Protein: CATRAGEAFF. The chain employs TRBV6-6 and TRBJ1-1; D not certain. This CDR3 contains 10 residues. Trimming shortened V by 10 bases and J by 7 bases, and 10 bases separated the two germline ends. The germline V gene has CDR1 MNHNY and CDR2 SVGAGI (reference sequence).

This clonotype was seen only a few times. The gene calls are TRBV7-9 and TRBJ2-6; the D gene could be TRBD1 or TRBD2 (5 bases each). Germline V CDR1 and CDR2: SEHNR, FQNEAQ (reference sequence). Between the trimmed V and J ends, which lost 7 bases and 4 bases, there was a span of 14 bases. This CDR3 comprises 15 residues. CDR3 nucleotide sequence: TGTGCCAGCACTCCTCGAGGGGCGGGGGCCAACGTCCTGACTTTC. Its protein is CASTPRGAGANVLTF. The whole variable domain, filled in from reference TRBV7-9 and TRBJ2-6, reads DTGVSQNPRHKITKRGQNVTFRCDPISEHNRLYWYRQTLGQGPEFLTYFQNEAQLEKSRLLSDRFSAERPKGSFSTLEIQRTEQGDSAMYLCASTPRGAGANVLTFGAGSRLTVL.

This clonotype has just a few counts. The chain couples TRBV12-3 or TRBV12-4 to TRBJ2-5; the D gene is possibly TRBD2 (6 bases). V lost 5 bases to trimming and J lost 5 bases, with 12 bases between them. The CDR3 totals 13 residues. CDR3 bases: TGTGCCAGCAGTCGGGACTTCTTGGAGACCCAGTACTTC. As protein: CASSRDFLETQYF.

V gene TRBV6-2 or TRBV6-3 combines with J gene TRBJ1-6, with D uncertain. Trimming took off 6 bases at V and 7 bases at J, with 16 bases between the two ends. This CDR3 is 15 amino acids long. The germline CDR1 and CDR2 sequences are MNHEY and SVGEGT. The CDR3 DNA is TGTGCCAGCAGGCCCCCCGGACGCGCGAATTCACCCCTCCACTTT. It specifies CASRPPGRANSPLHF.

This clonotype was detected only a few times. This sequence joins TRBV20-1 and TRBJ2-2; no definite D call. V was cut by 4 bases and J by 6 bases, with 18 bases left in between. Looked up from germline, CDR1 is DFQATT and CDR2 is SNEGSKA (reference sequence). The CDR3 loop spans 15 amino acids. DNA for the CDR3: TGCAGTGCTAATTCGCGGTGGAGAGGCGCCGGGGAGCTGTTTTTT. Translating it yields CSANSRWRGAGELFF.

J is TRBJ2-3 and V is TRBV6-1, with a possible D match to TRBD1 (6 bases). The V end was cut by 8 bases, the J end by 3 bases, with 9 bases between. Germline-derived CDR1 and CDR2 are MNHNS and SASEGT. This CDR3 contains 12 residues. The CDR3 nucleotides are TGTGCCAGCGCCGGGACAACAGATACGCAGTATTTT. Its protein is CASAGTTDTQYF.

This clonotype was seen once. This chain connects TRBV9 to TRBJ1-1; a weak D match, TRBD1 (5 bases). Germline assignment: CDR1 SGDLS and CDR2 YYNGEE. V was shortened by 0 bases and J by 3 bases, with 12 bases between the two germline ends. This CDR3 region has 15 residues. This CDR3 is CASSVGGDGYTEAFF. CDR3 sequence (DNA): TGTGCCAGCAGCGTAGGAGGGGACGGTTACACTGAAGCTTTCTTT.

The chain joins TRBV21-1 to TRBJ2-7; the table's D call, TRBD2, was not checked against the DNA. TRBV21-1 is annotated as a pseudogene. The length of the CDR3 is 17 residues. The CDR3 coding sequence is TGTGCCAGCAGCAAAGGGGGACGGCTAGCGGTTTTCTACGAGCAGTACTTC. It yields the protein CASSKGGRLAVFYEQYF.

The rearrangement uses TRBV4-2 and TRBJ2-3, with D possibly being TRBD1 or TRBD2 (5 bases each). There are 15 residues in the CDR3. V was shortened by 0 bases and J by 4 bases, with 11 bases between the two germline ends. Germline values: CDR1 LGHNA, CDR2 YNFKEQ. The CDR3 loop is CASSQDGDRSDTQYF. The DNA for the CDR3 is TGTGCCAGCAGCCAAGATGGGGACCGTTCAGATACGCAGTATTTT.

This clonotype was observed a handful of times. The chain recombines TRBV4-1 with TRBJ1-2, with 7 bases lining up with TRBD1. Germline V gives CDR1 MGHRA, CDR2 YSYEKL. V dropped 2 bases and J dropped 6; count of bases not matched to a gene: 6. CDR3 length equals 14 residues. CDR3 loop: CASSQTTGDHGYTF. The CDR3 nucleotides read TGCGCCAGCAGCCAAACCACAGGGGATCATGGCTACACCTTC.

This clonotype has only one observation. A much larger clone lies one base from this, so it may be a read error. The chain carries TRBV5-1 and TRBJ1-4; unclear D gene. The CDR3 is 12 amino acids. Germline loops: CDR1 SGHRS, CDR2 YFSETQ. This CDR3 reads CASSPPSEKLLF. CDR3 sequence (DNA): TGCGCCAGCAGCCCTCCGAGTGAAAAACTGTTATTT. Full variable domain (missing parts from reference TRBV5-1 and TRBJ1-4): KAGVTQTPRYLIKTRGQQVTLSCSPISGHRSVSWYQQTPGQGLQFLFEYFSETQRNKGNFPGRFSGRQFSNSRSEMNVSTLELGDSALYLCASSPPSEKLLFGSGTQLSVL.

This clonotype was seen more than once but under ten times. This chain uses TRBV10-3 with TRBJ2-3, with unresolved D. The CDR3 runs to 13 residues. With 8 bases removed from V and 0 bases from J, the gap between germline ends came to 9 bases. The germline V gene has CDR1 ENHRY and CDR2 SYGVKD. The CDR3 nucleotides are TGTGCCATCCGTCCCAGGAGCACAGATACGCAGTATTTT. Amino acids: CAIRPRSTDTQYF.

The CDR3 bases are TGTGCCATCAGTGAGTCCTTGGGGTATGGCTACACCTTC. This sequence encodes CAISESLGYGYTF. This chain connects TRBV10-3 to TRBJ1-2; D call uncertain. Trimming shortened V by 0 bases and J by 5 bases, and 7 bases separated the two germline ends. This CDR3 spans 13 amino acids. The germline CDR1 and CDR2 sequences are ENHRY and SYGVKD.